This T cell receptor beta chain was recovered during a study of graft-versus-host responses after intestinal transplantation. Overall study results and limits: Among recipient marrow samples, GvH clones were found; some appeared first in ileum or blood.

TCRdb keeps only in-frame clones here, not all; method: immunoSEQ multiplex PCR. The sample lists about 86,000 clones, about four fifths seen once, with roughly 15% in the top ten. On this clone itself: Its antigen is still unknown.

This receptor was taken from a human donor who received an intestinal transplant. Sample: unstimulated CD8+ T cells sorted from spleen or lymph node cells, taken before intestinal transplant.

CDR3 sequence reads: CASSEEGAQRSEQYF. The CDR3 DNA sequence: TGCGCCAGCAGTGAGGAGGGGGCGCAAAGGAGCGAGCAGTACTTC. The chain joins TRBV10-2 to TRBJ2-7, with 7 bases identical to TRBD1. The germline V gene has CDR1 WSHSY and CDR2 SAAADI. The CDR3 has 15 residues. V lost 2 bases and J lost 6; bases outside the gene matches: 10.